A selection of T cell receptor beta chains follows, all from one sample in a study of OX40 agonist ivuxolimab in advanced cancers. Sequencing used immunoSEQ multiplex PCR; TCRdb keeps in-frame clones, though not all of them. Of roughly 61,000 clones in the sample, 80% to 90% are singletons; the top ten hold under 0.7%. The sequenced sample was CD4+ or CD8+ T cells sorted from blood, obtained in a trial of the OX40 agonist ivuxolimab. All receptors come from an adult with an advanced solid tumor such as melanoma, head and neck, liver or kidney cancer. Both conserved end residues are part of each CDR3. The D gene is left open where the match is weak. Clone size is not always given. Where it is, it says once, few, many or a class for expanded clones.

abundance,j_gene,d_gene,v_gene,CDR3nt,CDR3aa
.,TRBJ2-7,.,TRBV5-1,TGCGCCAGCAGCCCTCAGGGTAAGGGCGAGCAGTACTTC,CASSPQGKGEQYF
.,TRBJ1-2,.,TRBV28,TGTGCCAGCAGGGCGGCCGGCGCTGGCTACACCTTC,CASRAAGAGYTF
.,TRBJ2-5,.,TRBV19,TGTGCCAGTAGTATAGGTAGAGAGACCCAGTACTTC,CASSIGRETQYF
.,TRBJ2-3,TRBD2,TRBV19,TGTGCCAGTAGCATGGGACTAGCGGGGGCTATGCACTCTGATACGCAGTATTTT,CASSMGLAGAMHSDTQYF
.,TRBJ2-7,.,TRBV7-9,TGTGCCAGCAGTCCAGTCTACGAGCAGTACTTC,CASSPVYEQYF
.,TRBJ1-6,.,TRBV5-1,TGCGCCAGCAGCTTGTCGCCCAGGGGTCTGTCACCCCTCCACTTT,CASSLSPRGLSPLHF
few,TRBJ1-2,.,TRBV5-1,TGCGCCAGCAGCTTGGACAGCTATGGCTACACCTTC,CASSLDSYGYTF
once,TRBJ2-5,.,TRBV4-3,TGCGCCAGCAGCCAAGATCTTGGCGGGGGCCGGACCCAGTACTTC,CASSQDLGGGRTQYF
.,TRBJ2-7,.,TRBV20-1,TGCAGTGCTAAGTCCTACTACGAGCAGTACTTC,CSAKSYYEQYF
.,TRBJ2-7,.,TRBV20-1,TGCAGTACTAAGGGCGGGGACGAGCAGTACTTC,CSTKGGDEQYF
few,TRBJ1-6,.,TRBV7-3,TGTGCCAGCAGCTTCGGAGGGAGGGGAGGTTCACCCCTCCACTTT,CASSFGGRGGSPLHF
.,TRBJ2-7,.,TRBV19,TGTGCCAGTAGTATCCGGCCCTTGGGACTGTTCTCCTACGAGCAGTACTTC,CASSIRPLGLFSYEQYF
.,TRBJ2-5,TRBD1,TRBV7-9,TGTGCCAGCAGCTTGGGACAGGAGAGAGAGACCCAGTACTTC,CASSLGQERETQYF
.,TRBJ1-5,TRBD1,TRBV10-2,TGCGCCAGCAGCGCGACAGGGGGCGGGCAGCCCCAGCATTTT,CASSATGGGQPQHF
.,TRBJ1-2,.,TRBV2,TGTGCCAGCAGTCCCGGGACTGGGGGCTACACCTTC,CASSPGTGGYTF
.,TRBJ1-1,.,TRBV29-1,TGCAGCGCCGTGGGGTGGGGGAACTTACAAGCTTTCTTT,CSAVGWGNLQAFF
.,TRBJ1-2,.,TRBV7-8,TGTGCCAGCAGCTTAGCGCTGGCCGCTAACTATGGCTACACCTTC,CASSLALAANYGYTF
.,TRBJ2-1,.,TRBV2,TGTGCCAGCCGAGAGTTAGGGTACAATGAGCAGTTCTTC,CASRELGYNEQFF
once,TRBJ2-7,.,TRBV2,TGTGCCAGCAGTACCACAGGTTACGAGCAGTACTTC,CASSTTGYEQYF
.,TRBJ2-7,.,TRBV27,TGTGCCAGCAGTTTCTACCTCGACAGGATTACGAGGCAGTACTTC,CASSFYLDRITRQYF
.,TRBJ2-3,TRBD2,TRBV5-1,TGCGCCAGCAGCTTGGCGGGGATCGCGGGGGGGCCAGATACGCAGTATTTT,CASSLAGIAGGPDTQYF
.,TRBJ1-1,.,TRBV5-5,TGTGCCAGCAGCACGGCCATGAACACTGAAGCTTTCTTT,CASSTAMNTEAFF
.,TRBJ1-6,TRBD1,TRBV28,TGTGCCAGCAGGTGGGGACAGGTCGGGAATTCACCCCTCCACTTT,CASRWGQVGNSPLHF
.,TRBJ1-1,.,TRBV20-1,TGCAGTGCCCTAGCCAGGGTCGAAGCTTTCTTT,CSALARVEAFF
few,TRBJ1-1,.,TRBV30,TGTGCCTGGAGTGTACCTGAGGGGCCGGGGACTGAAGCTTTCTTT,CAWSVPEGPGTEAFF
.,TRBJ2-1,.,TRBV5-6,TGTGCCAGCAGCTTACCCGCTAGACGAAATGAGCAGTTCTTC,CASSLPARRNEQFF
.,TRBJ2-3,.,TRBV5-8,TGTGCCAGCAGTACCGGGTCCTTCCCGACAGATACGCAGTATTTT,CASSTGSFPTDTQYF
.,TRBJ2-7,TRBD1,TRBV28,TGTGCCACCGGGACAGGGAGGGAGTACGAGCAGTACTTC,CATGTGREYEQYF
.,TRBJ2-1,TRBD2,TRBV7-2,TGTGCCAGCAGCTTAAGGGCTAGCGGGAGTGATGAGCAGTTCTTC,CASSLRASGSDEQFF
.,TRBJ1-4,TRBD1,TRBV28,TGTGCCAGTAAGGGACAGGGGGCTATAATTGCAACTAATGAAAAACTGTTTTTT,CASKGQGAIIATNEKLFF
.,TRBJ1-6,.,TRBV28,TGTGCCAGCAGTTTGGAGAGGAAGAATTCACCCCTCCACTTT,CASSLERKNSPLHF
.,TRBJ1-6,.,TRBV4-3,TGCGCCAGCAGCCAAGGTGAGGGGATTTCACCCCTCCACTTT,CASSQGEGISPLHF
.,TRBJ1-4,.,TRBV11-2,TGTGCCAGCAGCAGACAGCTTGCTAATGAAAAACTGTTTTTT,CASSRQLANEKLFF
.,TRBJ2-5,.,TRBV7-3,TGTGCCAGCAGCACTGACCCTTGGGAGACCCAGTACTTC,CASSTDPWETQYF
once,TRBJ2-1,TRBD2,TRBV14,TGTGCCAGCAGCCAACTGGGACTAGCGGGGGGAAGCTCCTACAATGAGCAGTTCTTC,CASSQLGLAGGSSYNEQFF
.,TRBJ2-7,TRBD1,TRBV11-2,TGTGCCAGCAGCTTAGGACAGGGTCGGATGGGATACGAGCAGTACTTC,CASSLGQGRMGYEQYF
.,TRBJ1-4,.,TRBV25-1,TGTGCCAGCAGTGCTCATCCCAGGGGAACTAATGAAAAACTGTTTTTT,CASSAHPRGTNEKLFF
once,TRBJ2-7,.,TRBV5-8,TGTGCCAGCAGCGCAGTCTCGGGGTCCCACGAGCAGTACTTC,CASSAVSGSHEQYF
once,TRBJ2-5,.,TRBV5-8,TGTGCCAGCAGCTTTTCAAGGGGGACCCAGTACTTC,CASSFSRGTQYF
once,TRBJ1-1,.,TRBV2,TGTGCCAGCAGGGCGGACGGACTATCCTTTGAAGCTTTCTTT,CASRADGLSFEAFF
.,TRBJ1-1,.,TRBV6-1,TGTGCCAGCAGTGAGACAAGGGCTAACACTGAAGCTTTCTTT,CASSETRANTEAFF
.,TRBJ1-5,.,TRBV30,TGTGCCTGGAGTAGAGTTCGGGTGGCCTCAGGATCGGGTCAGCCCCAGCATTTT,CAWSRVRVASGSGQPQHF
.,TRBJ2-1,TRBD2,TRBV9,TGTGCCAGCAGCCCGGGGCTGGGCGGGAGAACAGTCGAGGCTGAGCAGTTCTTC,CASSPGLGGRTVEAEQFF
.,TRBJ1-4,.,TRBV4-3,TGCGCCAGCAGCCAACCGGTACGGGGTCAGGGTGAAAAACTGTTTTTT,CASSQPVRGQGEKLFF
.,TRBJ2-5,TRBD2,TRBV7-2,TGTGCCAGCAGCTTCCCTAGCGGGGGGGCCGGAGAGACCCAGTACTTC,CASSFPSGGAGETQYF
.,TRBJ2-7,TRBD1,TRBV4-2,TGTGCCAGCAGCCAAGAGGGGGTGACAGGGGGCGAAAGGGAGCAGTACTTC,CASSQEGVTGGEREQYF
.,TRBJ2-7,.,TRBV7-2,TGTGCCAGCAGCTTAGTCAACAGGGACTACGAGCAGTACTTC,CASSLVNRDYEQYF
.,TRBJ1-1,.,TRBV15,TGTGCCACCAGCAGAGGACCTGTTTGGGGAGGCACTGAAGCTTTCTTT,CATSRGPVWGGTEAFF
.,TRBJ1-5,.,TRBV7-8,TGTGCCAGCAGCCATAGCAGAATTTATAGCAATCAGCCCCAGCATTTT,CASSHSRIYSNQPQHF
.,TRBJ1-4,TRBD1,TRBV28,TGTGCCAGCAGAGGGACAGTGAATGAAAAACTGTTTTTT,CASRGTVNEKLFF
.,TRBJ2-1,TRBD1,TRBV29-1,TGCAGCGTTGAAGCGTACAGGGGTGATGAGCAGTTCTTC,CSVEAYRGDEQFF
once,TRBJ1-3,TRBD1,TRBV27,TGTGCCAGCAGTCCCTTGACAGGGATTGGAAACACCATATATTTT,CASSPLTGIGNTIYF